These 21 T cell receptor beta chains came from one sample sequenced in a study of blood T cell repertoires in COVID-19. Repertoires were generated with immunoSEQ multiplex PCR, while TCRdb's copy carries only in-frame clones and drops some. Of fewer than 700,000 clones listed, around nine tenths are singletons. The specimen was peripheral blood. All receptors derive from a woman in her 50s with COVID-19, enrolled during active disease.

The V gene is TRBV7-9, the J gene TRBJ1-1; D unclear. The V and J ends lost 4 bases and 5 bases respectively, with 17 bases between them. This CDR3 contains 15 residues. Germline V CDR1 and CDR2: SEHNR, FQNEAQ (reference sequence). This CDR3 reads CASSSSTTGWTEAFF. CDR3 coding DNA: TGTGCCAGCAGCTCCTCTACAACGGGTTGGACTGAAGCTTTCTTT.

This rearrangement joins TRBV25-1 to TRBJ2-7; 10 bases match TRBD1. The V segment lost 6 bases and the J segment 1 base; nucleotides outside the gene matches: 9. The CDR3 spans 16 residues. From germline, CDR1 is MGHDK and CDR2 SYGVNS. The CDR3: CASRPDVGQGSYEQYF. CDR3 nucleotide sequence: TGTGCCAGCAGACCGGATGTGGGACAGGGGTCCTACGAGCAGTACTTC.

The chain recombines TRBV4-1 with TRBJ2-3, with 9 nucleotides matching TRBD1. The CDR3 consists of 16 residues. Looked up from germline, CDR1 is MGHRA and CDR2 is YSYEKL. J lost 5 bases, V lost 5 bases, and 11 bases had no gene match. The CDR3 loop reads CASSFRQGEYIDTQYF. The CDR3 DNA reads TGCGCCAGCAGCTTCCGACAGGGGGAATATATAGATACGCAGTATTTT.

The chain links TRBV27 to TRBJ2-7; TRBD2 aligns across 7 bases. The germline V gene encodes CDR1 MNHEY and CDR2 SMNVEV (reference sequence). The V gene end was trimmed by 5 bases and the J gene end by 2 bases; junction bases not matched to a gene: 12. The CDR3 contains 16 residues. CDR3 in DNA: TGTGCCAGCAGTCCCCTTGGCGGGGGACCAGCCTACGAGCAGTACTTC. Its protein is CASSPLGGGPAYEQYF.

J is TRBJ1-2 and V is TRBV30; 9 nucleotides match TRBD1. The V and J ends lost 2 bases and 4 bases, in that order; junction bases with no gene match: 11. The CDR3 sequence is 16 residues long. CDR1 is GTSNPN, CDR2 SVGIG, per germline (reference sequence). CDR3: CAWSLNPRDRVYGYTF. The CDR3 DNA reads as TGTGCCTGGAGTTTAAACCCCCGGGACAGGGTCTATGGCTACACCTTC.

This sequence joins TRBV9 and TRBJ2-2; TRBD2 aligns across 8 bases. The junction had 9 bases not matched to a gene; V was cut back by 3 bases and J by 5 bases. Germline CDR1 is SGDLS and CDR2 is YYNGEE. CDR3 length equals 16 residues. DNA of the CDR3: TGTGCCAGCAGCGCCGGGGGGGATCTGATTACCGGGGAGCTGTTTTTT. Translating gives CASSAGGDLITGELFF.

This clone was recorded once. CDR3 coding DNA: TGTGCTAGTGTCCCCCCGGGGGGCCTAGATACGCAGTATTTT. This gives the protein CASVPPGGLDTQYF. This chain connects TRBV12-5 to TRBJ2-3; D is possibly TRBD2 (7 bases). Germline assignment: CDR1 LGHNT and CDR2 FRNRAP. The CDR3 consists of 14 residues. V was pared by 7 bases and J by 5 bases, with 16 bases between.

The rearrangement links TRBV6-5 to TRBJ1-1; D unresolved. With 2 bases removed from V and 3 bases from J, the gap between germline ends came to 13 bases. From germline, CDR1 is MNHEY and CDR2 SVGAGI. The CDR3 covers 15 residues. Written as DNA, the CDR3 is TGTGCCAGCAGTTACGACCTGGGCCCGGACACTGAAGCTTTCTTT. Residues: CASSYDLGPDTEAFF.

The chain carries TRBV19 and TRBJ2-3, with a possible D match to TRBD1 (5 bases). Per germline, CDR1 LNHDA and CDR2 SQIVND (reference sequence). Trimming left V 6 bases short and J 5 bases short, with 6 bases between. This CDR3 has 11 amino acids. The CDR3 sequence is CASRRGDTQYF. DNA for the CDR3: TGTGCCAGTAGAAGGGGAGATACGCAGTATTTT.

The genes are TRBV11-3 and TRBJ2-3; 8 bases fit TRBD2. This CDR3 is built from 14 residues. The V and J ends lost 3 bases and 4 bases, in that order; junction bases with no gene match: 3. Germline CDR1 is SGHNT and CDR2 is YENEEA. The CDR3 bases are TGTGCCAGCAGCTTCCGGGGGGGGGCAGATACGCAGTATTTT. Translated, it gives CASSFRGGADTQYF. The full variable domain, in which reference TRBV11-3 and TRBJ2-3 provide the parts outside the CDR3, is EAGVVQSPRYKIIEKKQPVAFWCNPISGHNTLYWYLQNLGQGPELLIRYENEEAVDDSQLPKDRFSAERLKGVDSTLKIQPAELGDSAVYLCASSFRGGADTQYFGPGTRLTVL.

This chain links TRBV20-1 with TRBJ1-1; no firm D call. The CDR3 spans 11 residues. CDR1 and CDR2 (germline): DFQATT, SNEGSKA (reference sequence). V was clipped by 3 bases and J by 11 bases, with 13 bases between them. The chain's CDR3 is CSASSLRRAFF. The CDR3 bases are TGCAGTGCTAGCTCCCTGAGGCGGGCTTTCTTT.

The chain has TRBV2 and TRBJ1-4; D might be TRBD1 (5 bases). V was cut by 8 bases and J by 8 bases, with 15 bases left in between. In germline, CDR1 is SNHLY, CDR2 FYNNEI. The CDR3 sequence is 13 residues long. CDR3 nucleotides: TGTGCCAGCGGGCAGGGAATGAGAGAAAAACTGTTTTTT. Its translation: CASGQGMREKLFF.

The chain joins TRBV10-1 to TRBJ2-2; D is perhaps TRBD2 (5 bases). CDR3 size: 15 residues. CDR1 is WNHNN and CDR2 is SYGVQD in the germline V gene (reference sequence). The ends were cut back, 3 bases at V and 0 bases at J, with 8 bases in the middle. The CDR3 sequence: CASSEAATNTGELFF. The CDR3 DNA is TGCGCCAGCAGTGAAGCGGCGACGAACACCGGGGAGCTGTTTTTT.

This clone was recorded only once. The chain joins TRBV6-5 to TRBJ1-1, with D maybe TRBD1 (5 bases). Germline V gene lookup returns CDR1 MNHEY and CDR2 SVGAGI. The germline V and J ends were trimmed by 9 bases and 2 bases, with 13 bases remaining between them. The CDR3 runs 13 residues. In DNA, the CDR3 is TGTGCCAGTACGACAGATCCTAACACTGAAGCTTTCTTT. As protein: CASTTDPNTEAFF.

This chain joins TRBV6-1 and TRBJ2-2; D unresolved. The V gene lost 4 bases and the J gene lost 5 bases, with 23 bases spanning the gap. This CDR3 region has 18 residues. Germline values: CDR1 MNHNS, CDR2 SASEGT. The CDR3 loop reads CASSVTWVPSELTGELFF. CDR3 sequence (DNA): TGTGCCAGCAGTGTGACTTGGGTTCCTTCGGAGCTTACCGGGGAGCTGTTTTTT.

The chain joins TRBV7-8 to TRBJ2-3; the D gene is possibly TRBD1 (6 bases). CDR1 is SGHVS and CDR2 is FQNEAQ in the germline V gene. With 1 base removed from V and 2 bases from J, the gap between germline ends came to 13 bases. The CDR3 runs to 16 residues. CDR3 amino acids: CASSLGTGYLTDTQYF. The CDR3 DNA follows: TGTGCCAGCAGCTTAGGTACAGGGTACCTCACAGATACGCAGTATTTT.

J is TRBJ2-7 and V is TRBV5-1, with 10 bases identical to TRBD1. Germline V gives CDR1 SGHRS, CDR2 YFSETQ. V was clipped by 0 bases and J by 4 bases; unmatched bases: 16. This CDR3 has 19 amino acids. The CDR3 sequence is CASSLVITNAPGQGYEQYF. CDR3 sequence (DNA): TGCGCCAGCAGCTTGGTGATAACAAACGCACCGGGACAGGGGTACGAGCAGTACTTC.

The chain has TRBV5-6 and TRBJ1-1, with no clear D. The CDR3 extends over 11 amino acids. Between the trimmed V and J ends, which lost 4 bases and 3 bases, there was a span of 4 bases. Looked up from germline, CDR1 is SGHDT and CDR2 is YYEEEE. In nucleotides, the CDR3 is TGTGCCAGCAGCGCGTACACTGAAGCTTTCTTT. Amino acid sequence: CASSAYTEAFF. The full variable domain, with the rest looked up from reference TRBV5-6 and TRBJ1-1, is DAGVTQSPTHLIKTRGQQVTLRCSPKSGHDTVSWYQQALGQGPQFIFQYYEEEERQRGNFPDRFSGHQFPNYSSELNVNALLLGDSALYLCASSAYTEAFFGQGTRLTVV.

The chain has TRBV18 and TRBJ1-5; no firm D call. From germline, CDR1 is KGHSH and CDR2 LQKENI. The CDR3 sequence is 16 residues long. Trimming took off 5 bases at V and 2 bases at J, with 16 bases between the two ends. The CDR3 nucleotides read TGTGCCAGCTCAATCAACCCCCCGAGCGGCAATCAGCCCCAGCATTTT. This encodes CASSINPPSGNQPQHF.

V gene TRBV19 combines with J gene TRBJ1-2, with a weak D call TRBD1 (5 bases). This CDR3 has 15 amino acids. Per germline, CDR1 LNHDA and CDR2 SQIVND (reference sequence). Between the trimmed V and J ends, which lost 8 bases and 4 bases, there was a span of 20 bases. CDR3 amino acids: CASGSHTGGGYGYTF. DNA for the CDR3: TGTGCCAGTGGATCCCACACCGGGGGTGGCTATGGCTACACCTTC.

The V call is TRBV7-8, the J call TRBJ2-1, with 8 bases that match TRBD2. J was trimmed by 4 bases and V by 3 bases; bases with no gene match: 5. Germline V lookup: CDR1 SGHVS, CDR2 FQNEAQ. The CDR3 has 15 residues. The CDR3: CASSLALAAYNEQFF. CDR3 DNA: TGTGCCAGCAGCTTGGCACTAGCGGCTTACAATGAGCAGTTCTTC.